The T cell receptor (beta chain) described here comes from a study of cytomegalovirus exposure and HLA in healthy donors. The repertoire was sequenced with immunoSEQ multiplex PCR; TCRdb's copy has only in-frame clones and lacks some. In the table there are 250,000 to 400,000 clones, approximately 91% of which are singletons. The CDR3 totals 14 residues. V was cut by 0 bases and J by 4 bases, with 9 bases left in between. Germline-derived CDR1 and CDR2 are MNHEY and SVGAGI. The sequenced sample consisted of PBMCs. The source is a man aged 25-45 years in good health and CMV-seronegative. The chain carries TRBV6-5 and TRBJ1-2; D is unresolved. The CDR3 is CASSYSRSPYGYTF. For the CDR3, the DNA is TGTGCCAGCAGTTACTCGAGAAGCCCCTATGGCTACACCTTC.